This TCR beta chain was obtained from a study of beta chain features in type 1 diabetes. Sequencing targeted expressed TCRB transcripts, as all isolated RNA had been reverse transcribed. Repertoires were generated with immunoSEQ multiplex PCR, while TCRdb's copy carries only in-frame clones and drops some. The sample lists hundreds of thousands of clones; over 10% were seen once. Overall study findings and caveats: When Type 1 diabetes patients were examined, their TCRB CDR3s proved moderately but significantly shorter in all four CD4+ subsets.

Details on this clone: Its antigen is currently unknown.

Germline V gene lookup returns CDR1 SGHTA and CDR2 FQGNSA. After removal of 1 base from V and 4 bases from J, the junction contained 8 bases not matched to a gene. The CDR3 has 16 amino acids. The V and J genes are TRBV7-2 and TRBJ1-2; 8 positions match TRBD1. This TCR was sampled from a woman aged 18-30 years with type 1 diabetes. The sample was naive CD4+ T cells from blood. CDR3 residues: CASSLVLRGRSYGYTF. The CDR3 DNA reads TGTGCCAGCAGCTTAGTCCTCAGGGGGCGCAGCTATGGCTACACCTTC. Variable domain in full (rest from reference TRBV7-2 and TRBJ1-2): GAGVSQSPSNKVTEKGKDVELRCDPISGHTALYWYRQSLGQGLEFLIYFQGNSAPDKSGLPSDRFSAERTGGSVSTLTIQRTQQEDSAVYLCASSLVLRGRSYGYTFGSGTRLTVV.